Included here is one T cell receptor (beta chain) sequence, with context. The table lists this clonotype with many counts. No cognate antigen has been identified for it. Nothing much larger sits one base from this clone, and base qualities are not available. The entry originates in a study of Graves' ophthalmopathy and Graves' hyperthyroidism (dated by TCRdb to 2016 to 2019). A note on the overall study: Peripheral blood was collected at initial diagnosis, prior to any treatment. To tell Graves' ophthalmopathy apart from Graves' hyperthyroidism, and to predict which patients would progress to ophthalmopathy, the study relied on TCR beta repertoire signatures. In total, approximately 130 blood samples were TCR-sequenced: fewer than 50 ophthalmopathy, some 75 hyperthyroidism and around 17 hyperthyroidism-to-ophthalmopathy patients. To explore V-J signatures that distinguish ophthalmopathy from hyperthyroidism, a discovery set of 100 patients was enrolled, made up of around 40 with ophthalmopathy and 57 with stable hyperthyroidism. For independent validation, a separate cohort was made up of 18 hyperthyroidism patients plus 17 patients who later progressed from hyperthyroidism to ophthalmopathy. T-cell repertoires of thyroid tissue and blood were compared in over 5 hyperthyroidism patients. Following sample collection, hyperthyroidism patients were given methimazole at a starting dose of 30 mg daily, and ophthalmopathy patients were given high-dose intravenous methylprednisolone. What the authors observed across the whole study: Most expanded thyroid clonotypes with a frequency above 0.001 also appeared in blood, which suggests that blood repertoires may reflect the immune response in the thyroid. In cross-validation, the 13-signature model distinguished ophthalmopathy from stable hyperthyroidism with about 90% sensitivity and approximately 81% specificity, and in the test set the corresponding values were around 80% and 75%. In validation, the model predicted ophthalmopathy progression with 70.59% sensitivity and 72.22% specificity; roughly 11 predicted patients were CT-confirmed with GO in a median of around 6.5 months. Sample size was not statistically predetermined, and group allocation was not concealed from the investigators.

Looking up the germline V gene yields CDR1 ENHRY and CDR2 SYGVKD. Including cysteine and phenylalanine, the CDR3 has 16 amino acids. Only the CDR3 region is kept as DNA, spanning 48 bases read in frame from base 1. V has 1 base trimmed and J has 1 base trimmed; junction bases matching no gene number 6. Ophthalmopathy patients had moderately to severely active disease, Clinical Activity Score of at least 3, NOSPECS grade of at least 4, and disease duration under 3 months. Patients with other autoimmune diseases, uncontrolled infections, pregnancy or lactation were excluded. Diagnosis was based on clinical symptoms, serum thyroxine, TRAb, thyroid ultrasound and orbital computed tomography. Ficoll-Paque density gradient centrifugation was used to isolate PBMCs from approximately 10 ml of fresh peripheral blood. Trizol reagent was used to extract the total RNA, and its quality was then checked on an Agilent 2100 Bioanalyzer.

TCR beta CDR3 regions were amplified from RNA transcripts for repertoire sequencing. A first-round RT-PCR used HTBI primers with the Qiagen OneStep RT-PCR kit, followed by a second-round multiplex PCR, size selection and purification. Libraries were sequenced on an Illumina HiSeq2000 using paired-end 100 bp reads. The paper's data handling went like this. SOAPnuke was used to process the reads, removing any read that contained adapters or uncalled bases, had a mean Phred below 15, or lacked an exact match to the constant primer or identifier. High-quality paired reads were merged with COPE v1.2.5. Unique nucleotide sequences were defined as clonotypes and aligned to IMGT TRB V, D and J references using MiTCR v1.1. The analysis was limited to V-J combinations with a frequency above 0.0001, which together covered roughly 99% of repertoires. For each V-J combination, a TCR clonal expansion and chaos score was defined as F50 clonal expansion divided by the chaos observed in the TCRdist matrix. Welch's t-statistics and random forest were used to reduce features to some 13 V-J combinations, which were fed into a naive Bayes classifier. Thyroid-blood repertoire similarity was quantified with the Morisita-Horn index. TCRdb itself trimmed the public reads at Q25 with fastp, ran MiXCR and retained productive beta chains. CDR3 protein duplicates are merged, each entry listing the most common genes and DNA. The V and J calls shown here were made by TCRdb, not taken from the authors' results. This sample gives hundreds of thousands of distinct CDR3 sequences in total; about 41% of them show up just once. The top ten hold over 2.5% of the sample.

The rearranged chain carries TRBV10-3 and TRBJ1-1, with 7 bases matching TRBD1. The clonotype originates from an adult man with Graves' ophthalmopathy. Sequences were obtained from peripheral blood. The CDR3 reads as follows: CAISELETGRNTEAFF. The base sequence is TGTGCCATCAGTGAGTTAGAGACAGGGAGGAACACTGAAGCTTTCTTT.